This TCR beta chain came from a study of T-cell memory formation after mild COVID-19. TCRdb used MiXCR to reprocess the 5' RACE reads, holding one entry per CDR3 protein. Of roughly 400,000 distinct CDR3 sequences listed, about 24% are singletons. The TCR comes from an adult woman who had mild COVID-19 (a few samples of this study predate the infection). Cell type and time point are not known. The sequencing sample was made of PBMCs or a T cell subset sorted from them (not recorded which).

The CDR3 DNA is TGTGCCAGCAGTTCCACTCCTTCTGGGGCCAACGTCCTGACTTTC. Protein product: CASSSTPSGANVLTF. This chain joins TRBV27 and TRBJ2-6; D call uncertain. Trimming cost V 4 bases and J 1 base, with 8 bases left between them. The germline gives CDR1 MNHEY, CDR2 SMNVEV (reference sequence). The CDR3 runs 15 residues.